Each of the 13 T cell receptor beta chains below was sequenced from the same sample in a study of CD8+ T cells in alopecia areata. RNA was extracted and reverse transcribed into cDNA as the sequencing template. The repertoire was sequenced with immunoSEQ multiplex PCR; TCRdb's copy has only in-frame clones and lacks some. The sample lists some 200,000 clones; roughly three fifths were seen once. The treatment here: oral pan-JAK inhibitor, 5-10 mg twice daily. The sequences come from CD4+ T cells sorted from blood, collected at week 4, from a patient treated with tofacitinib. The source is a human donor with alopecia areata.

The V and J genes are TRBV30 and TRBJ1-2; the match to TRBD1 covers 7 bases. The CDR3 loop spans 21 amino acids. Germline V gene sequence: CDR1 GTSNPN, CDR2 SVGIG (reference sequence). With V trimmed by 1 base and J by 0 bases, 23 bases remained unmatched. Written as DNA, the CDR3 is TGTGCCTGGAGTGGCCGGGGTCTAGGGGGCACCCCGACCCGGGCTAACTATGGCTACACCTTC. It translates to CAWSGRGLGGTPTRANYGYTF.

The gene calls are TRBV29-1 and TRBJ1-2, with 7 bases lining up with TRBD1. After removal of 6 bases from V and 4 bases from J, the junction contained 14 bases not matched to a gene. This CDR3 is built from 15 residues. Germline CDR1 reads SQVTM; CDR2 reads ANQGSEA. CDR3: CSVGGGQNIIYGYTF. Here the CDR3 DNA reads TGCAGCGTGGGAGGGGGACAGAACATCATCTATGGCTACACCTTC.

This clone has a handful of counts. The chain combines TRBV9 with TRBJ1-2; TRBD1 agrees at 9 bases. CDR1 and CDR2 (germline): SGDLS, YYNGEE. After removal of 3 bases from V and 2 bases from J, the junction contained 5 bases not matched to a gene. The CDR3 runs to 15 residues. CDR3 nucleotide sequence: TGTGCCAGCAGCGCAACAGGGGGCCCCAACTATGGCTACACCTTC. This translates into CASSATGGPNYGYTF. The whole variable domain, remainder taken from reference TRBV9 and TRBJ1-2, is DSGVTQTPKHLITATGQRVTLRCSPRSGDLSVYWYQQSLDQGLQFLIQYYNGEERAKGNILERFSAQQFPDLHSELNLSSLELGDSALYFCASSATGGPNYGYTFGSGTRLTVV.

V and J are TRBV29-1 and TRBJ1-2; 7 bases align to TRBD1. The CDR3 is made up of 11 amino acids. From germline, CDR1 is SQVTM and CDR2 ANQGSEA. V lost 6 bases to trimming and J lost 11 bases; unmatched junction nucleotides: 9. CDR3 amino acids: CSVAGTAHYTF. The CDR3 nucleotides read TGCAGCGTGGCCGGGACAGCTCATTACACCTTC.

The chain uses TRBV29-1 and TRBJ1-5; D may be TRBD1 (6 bases). V was shortened by 6 bases and J by 4 bases, with 10 bases between the two germline ends. Germline CDR1 reads SQVTM; CDR2 reads ANQGSEA. This CDR3 spans 12 amino acids. Written as DNA, the CDR3 is TGCAGCGTCGGGGACAATAATCAGCCCCAGCATTTT. It is translated as CSVGDNNQPQHF.

The CDR3 DNA reads as TGTGCCAGCAGCGATGGGGCAGCTAAAAACTATGGCTACACCTTC. Translating it yields CASSDGAAKNYGYTF. V and J are TRBV6-5 and TRBJ1-2; perhaps TRBD1 as D (5 bases). The CDR3 is made up of 15 amino acids. The V end lost 6 bases, the J end lost 2 bases, and 16 bases lay between the germline ends. Germline CDR1 is MNHEY and CDR2 is SVGAGI.

The V and J genes are TRBV7-8 and TRBJ1-5, with D possibly matching TRBD1 (5 bases). This CDR3 contains 15 residues. V lost 3 bases to trimming and J lost 4 bases, with 13 bases between them. In germline, CDR1 is SGHVS, CDR2 FQNEAQ. CDR3 sequence reads: CASSFPSEGNQPQHF. The CDR3 DNA follows: TGTGCCAGCAGCTTTCCATCTGAGGGGAATCAGCCCCAGCATTTT.

This clone showed up just a few times. The chain is built from TRBV29-1 and TRBJ1-2; D might be TRBD1 (6 bases). V dropped 3 bases and J dropped 6 bases, with 14 bases sitting between them. Germline lookup yields CDR1 SQVTM and CDR2 ANQGSEA. The CDR3 extends over 13 amino acids. The CDR3 here is CSVEQGQGNGYTF. The DNA for the CDR3 is TGCAGCGTTGAGCAGGGGCAGGGAAATGGCTACACCTTC.

This clone was recorded a few times. The V and J genes are TRBV28 and TRBJ1-4; TRBD1 agrees at 9 bases. Per the germline V gene, CDR1 is MDHEN and CDR2 is SYDVKM. This CDR3 has 16 residues. Trimming removed 8 bases from V and 0 bases from J; junction bases left unmatched: 7. DNA for the CDR3: TGTGCCAGCTGCGGGACAGGGCTTTCAACTAATGAAAAACTGTTTTTT. This translates into CASCGTGLSTNEKLFF.

This chain connects TRBV28 to TRBJ2-1; D remains unclear. Trimming left V 4 bases short and J 7 bases short, with 5 bases between. CDR3 size: 11 residues. CDR1 is MDHEN and CDR2 is SYDVKM in the germline V gene. The CDR3 DNA is TGTGCCAGCAGTTGGACGAATGAGCAGTTCTTC. This encodes CASSWTNEQFF.

The chain has TRBV18 and TRBJ1-2; D remains ambiguous. The CDR3 runs to 15 residues. CDR1 is KGHSH and CDR2 is LQKENI in the germline V gene. Trimming removed 3 bases from V and 1 base from J, with 12 bases in between. The CDR3 region has the DNA TGTGCCAGCTCACCGTCAACAGACGTTAACTATGGCTACACCTTC. Amino acids: CASSPSTDVNYGYTF.

CDR3 loop: CASSLGLQADTQYF. CDR3 coding DNA: TGTGCCAGCAGCTTAGGGCTTCAGGCAGATACGCAGTATTTT. The chain carries TRBV7-9 and TRBJ2-3; no reliable D call. From germline, CDR1 is SEHNR and CDR2 FQNEAQ (reference sequence). The V end lost 1 base, the J end lost 4 bases, and 9 bases lay between the germline ends. There are 14 residues in the CDR3.

The chain links TRBV28 to TRBJ1-1; TRBD1 is a possible D gene (5 bases). CDR3 length: 13 amino acids. With 5 bases removed from V and 10 bases from J, the gap between germline ends came to 17 bases. Germline V gene sequence: CDR1 MDHEN, CDR2 SYDVKM. CDR3 sequence: CASSTDSRRGAFF. The CDR3, as DNA: TGTGCCAGCAGTACCGACTCCAGAAGGGGAGCTTTCTTT.